The following is a T cell receptor (beta chain) sequence with its context. With a much larger clone just one base away, this may be a read error. The library was built from roughly 400 ng RNA with molecular barcoded adaptors for alpha/delta and beta/gamma chains. TCRdb called the reads again in MiXCR, with one record for every CDR3 protein. Among approximately 58,000 distinct CDR3 sequences, 20% to 25% were seen once, and the ten largest hold about 18%. This sample stems from a study of read filtering for tumor transcriptome and immune sequencing. CDR3 size: 14 residues. Trimming pared 6 bases from V and 5 bases from J, leaving 16 bases between. Germline lookup yields CDR1 MDHEN and CDR2 SYDVKM. Every patient had bone marrow sampled while the disease was active.

The sample consisted of a population of CD138-negative cells sorted from bone marrow. This rearrangement joins TRBV28 to TRBJ1-1; no reliable D call. This receptor was obtained from a donor over 35 with multiple myeloma. The CDR3 DNA reads as TGTGCCAGCAGGTCGCACCGTGTTCTGACTGAAGCTTTCTTT. This encodes CASRSHRVLTEAFF.